Below, 15 T cell receptor beta chains from the same sample are listed, as sequenced in a study of Ad26.COV2.S vaccination and SARS-CoV-2 variants (dated by TCRdb to the early 2020s). Interpreted using the paper, the treatment or condition label stands for: about 20 received Ad26.COV2.S at low or high dose, single or two shots; about 5 received placebo; per-sample allocation not given. For vaccine and placebo recipients, repertoires were sequenced using samples collected on day 63 after the first injection. Library prep was done by the immunoSEQ multiplex PCR assay. The table was pulled from immuneACCESS by TCRdb, which kept in-frame rearrangements only. Such tables lose some clones; where checked, under half of the loss comes from unresolved V genes, and the rest has no known cause. This sample is represented by about 680,000 clones; about 89% of them were singletons. The top ten constitute approximately 1.5% of the sample.

The sample here was peripheral blood, taken in a trial of Ad26.COV2.S vaccine versus placebo. The receptors come from a person aged 18-65 years who received the Ad26.COV2.S COVID-19 vaccine or a placebo.

V gene TRBV7-2 combines with J gene TRBJ1-1; 7 nucleotides line up with TRBD1. This CDR3 spans 12 amino acids. Germline V gives CDR1 SGHTA, CDR2 FQGNSA. Trimming removed 5 bases from V and 8 bases from J; junction bases left unmatched: 5. The DNA of the CDR3 is TGTGCCAGCAGCGCGACAGGGCGAGAAGCTTTCTTT. Protein product: CASSATGREAFF.

The chain uses TRBV5-4 and TRBJ1-2; 12 bases are shared with TRBD1. The CDR3 runs 16 residues. Germline lookup yields CDR1 SGHNT and CDR2 YYREEE (reference sequence). With V trimmed by 3 bases and J by 5 bases, 8 bases remained unmatched. CDR3 protein: CASSWGGTGGDYGYTF. As DNA, the CDR3 is TGTGCCAGCAGCTGGGGCGGGACAGGGGGCGATTATGGCTACACCTTC.

Remarks on this clone: This sample also contains other DNA sequences that code for the same CDR3. The rearrangement links TRBV9 to TRBJ1-1; 8 bases align to TRBD1. The length of the CDR3 is 14 residues. Germline trimming cut 0 bases from V and 4 bases from J; bases unmatched to any gene: 2. Germline loops: CDR1 SGDLS, CDR2 YYNGEE. The CDR3 loop is CASSVAGGGTEAFF. CDR3 coding DNA: TGTGCCAGCAGCGTAGCAGGGGGCGGCACTGAAGCTTTCTTT.

The chain recombines TRBV10-2 with TRBJ2-7; 7 nucleotides agree with TRBD2. The CDR3 loop spans 15 amino acids. Germline V gene lookup returns CDR1 WSHSY and CDR2 SAAADI. Germline trimming cut 7 bases from V and 3 bases from J; bases unmatched to any gene: 12. The DNA for the CDR3 is TGCGCCAGCACCCACCTTGGGGGGGGACTCTACGAGCAGTACTTC. Amino acid sequence: CASTHLGGGLYEQYF.

The chain couples TRBV7-3 to TRBJ2-5; tentative D call: TRBD2 (6 bases). CDR1 SGHTA and CDR2 FQGTGA come from the germline V gene. The CDR3 spans 15 residues. Trimming took 5 bases from V and 2 from J, leaving 15 bases between them. The CDR3 reads CASSQHGGVQETQYF. Written as DNA, the CDR3 is TGTGCCAGCAGCCAACACGGAGGGGTTCAAGAGACCCAGTACTTC.

The genes are TRBV14 and TRBJ2-5; D is perhaps TRBD1 or TRBD2 (5 bases each). V gave up 8 bases and J gave up 4 bases, with 14 bases separating them. Germline-derived CDR1 and CDR2 are SGHDN and FVKESK. CDR3 size: 13 residues. The CDR3 sequence: CASRDLYGETQYF. The CDR3 DNA is TGTGCCAGCCGGGACCTCTATGGAGAGACCCAGTACTTC.

The chain uses TRBV10-3 and TRBJ2-3; D perhaps matches TRBD2 (5 bases). The CDR3 spans 16 residues. Per the germline V gene, CDR1 is ENHRY and CDR2 is SYGVKD. Trimming shortened V by 7 bases and J by 6 bases, and 23 bases separated the two germline ends. CDR3 sequence: CAIMTTPGSNVDTQYF. The CDR3 nucleotides are TGTGCCATCATGACCACCCCGGGATCAAACGTGGATACGCAGTATTTT.

J is TRBJ2-3 and V is TRBV5-1; D gene uncertain. CDR3 size: 16 residues. Per germline, CDR1 SGHRS and CDR2 YFSETQ. Trimming left V 1 base short and J 2 bases short, with 14 bases between. CDR3 amino acids: CASSLFVGGNTDTQYF. DNA for the CDR3: TGCGCCAGCAGCTTGTTTGTGGGTGGGAACACAGATACGCAGTATTTT.

In regard to this clone: Other DNA sequences in the sample encode the same CDR3. The rearrangement joins TRBV19 to TRBJ1-2, with no clear D. V lost 3 bases to trimming and J lost 2 bases, with 7 bases between them. The CDR3 runs 13 residues. In germline, CDR1 is LNHDA, CDR2 SQIVND (reference sequence). CDR3 in amino acids: CASSILGNYGYTF. CDR3 in DNA: TGTGCCAGTAGTATTTTGGGGAACTATGGCTACACCTTC.

This chain links TRBV2 with TRBJ2-2; no definite D call. Germline V CDR1 and CDR2: SNHLY, FYNNEI. Trimming removed 4 bases from V and 9 bases from J, with 6 bases in between. The CDR3 sequence is 11 residues long. This CDR3 reads CASSGGWELFF. For the CDR3, the DNA is TGTGCCAGCAGTGGTGGATGGGAGCTGTTTTTT.

The chain employs TRBV7-3 and TRBJ2-3; D might be TRBD2 (6 bases). This CDR3 comprises 15 residues. Per the germline V gene, CDR1 is SGHTA and CDR2 is FQGTGA. The V end was cut by 1 base, the J end by 4 bases, with 12 bases between. The CDR3 DNA reads as TGTGCCAGCAGCTTAAGTGGGGTAGCGGCAGATACGCAGTATTTT. It translates to CASSLSGVAADTQYF.

This chain links TRBV27 with TRBJ2-7; possibly TRBD1 for D (6 bases). Trimming pared 5 bases from V and 3 bases from J, leaving 17 bases between. This CDR3 is 15 amino acids long. Germline V gene sequence: CDR1 MNHEY, CDR2 SMNVEV (reference sequence). The CDR3 here is CASSGRQVSVYEQYF. CDR3 nucleotide sequence: TGTGCCAGCAGTGGTAGACAGGTTTCGGTCTACGAGCAGTACTTC.

V gene TRBV19 combines with J gene TRBJ2-2, with D unresolved. Trimming cost V 2 bases and J 1 base, with 5 bases left between them. Germline values: CDR1 LNHDA, CDR2 SQIVND (reference sequence). The CDR3 is 14 amino acids. The CDR3 DNA reads TGTGCCAGTAGTATACGCCGGAACACCGGGGAGCTGTTTTTT. This gives the protein CASSIRRNTGELFF.

This chain connects TRBV9 to TRBJ2-5, with 7 bases fitting TRBD2. Germline trimming cut 0 bases from V and 5 bases from J; bases unmatched to any gene: 7. This CDR3 is 15 amino acids long. The germline V gene encodes CDR1 SGDLS and CDR2 YYNGEE. The CDR3 sequence: CASSVDWDYGETQYF. CDR3 coding DNA: TGTGCCAGCAGCGTAGATTGGGACTACGGGGAGACCCAGTACTTC. The full variable domain, its missing parts supplied by reference TRBV9 and TRBJ2-5, is DSGVTQTPKHLITATGQRVTLRCSPRSGDLSVYWYQQSLDQGLQFLIQYYNGEERAKGNILERFSAQQFPDLHSELNLSSLELGDSALYFCASSVDWDYGETQYFGPGTRLLVL.

The rearrangement joins TRBV19 to TRBJ2-7; D perhaps matches TRBD1 (6 bases). Per the germline V gene, CDR1 is LNHDA and CDR2 is SQIVND (reference sequence). The CDR3 extends over 13 amino acids. V gave up 9 bases and J gave up 5 bases, with 17 bases separating them. CDR3 nucleotides: TGTGCCAGCCGGGACAACCGGTGGGACGAGCAGTACTTC. Translating gives CASRDNRWDEQYF.